This T cell receptor beta chain was identified in a study of T cells after yellow fever vaccination. Study observations and caveats: Post-booster reappearance was seen for most primary-vaccination clones (roughly 96% CD4, around 88% CD8).

Germline V lookup: CDR1 KGHSH, CDR2 LQKENI. The V and J ends lost 2 bases and 1 base respectively, with 9 bases between them. The CDR3 spans 15 residues. This clonotype was counted only a few times. Its antigen is unknown. MiXCR, applied by TCRdb to the 5' RACE reads, yields one record per CDR3 protein. The repertoire holds hundreds of thousands of distinct CDR3 sequences, with approximately 13% as singletons. This TCR was sampled from a man in his thirties or forties who received the YFV17D yellow fever vaccine. This chain uses TRBV18 with TRBJ2-1; D is uncertain. Sequenced material: PBMCs, taken on the day of the yellow fever booster vaccination. This chain's CDR3 is CASSPYGMSYNEQFF. The CDR3 DNA sequence: TGTGCCAGCTCACCATATGGGATGTCCTACAATGAGCAGTTCTTC.